One sample yielded the 3 T cell receptor beta chains listed below, sequenced in a study of blood T cell repertoires in COVID-19. Data came from immunoSEQ multiplex PCR; TCRdb stores just in-frame clones and leaves some out. Of approximately 300,000 clones listed, 90% were seen once; the top ten hold approximately 4.5%. The material sequenced was PBMCs or T cells enriched from blood (not recorded which). The receptors originated from a woman aged 18-35 years with acute COVID-19.

This clone has just one count. The chain joins TRBV11-2 to TRBJ1-2; D might be TRBD1 (6 bases). Trimming took 3 bases from V and 4 from J, leaving 9 bases between them. The CDR3 consists of 13 residues. Germline loops: CDR1 SGHAT, CDR2 FQNNGV. The CDR3: CASSFTGSYGYTF. CDR3 sequence (DNA): TGTGCCAGCAGCTTTACAGGGTCCTATGGCTACACCTTC.

In regard to this clone: Other DNA sequences in this sample translate to the same CDR3. This chain uses TRBV9 with TRBJ2-7, with 8 bases fitting TRBD1. V shed 0 bases and J 0 bases; nucleotides not matched to a gene: 2. Germline assignment: CDR1 SGDLS and CDR2 YYNGEE. The CDR3 spans 15 residues. The CDR3 coding sequence is TGTGCCAGCAGCGTAGGGACAGGGAGCTCCTACGAGCAGTACTTC. Translation: CASSVGTGSSYEQYF. Full variable domain (remainder filled in from reference TRBV9 and TRBJ2-7): DSGVTQTPKHLITATGQRVTLRCSPRSGDLSVYWYQQSLDQGLQFLIQYYNGEERAKGNILERFSAQQFPDLHSELNLSSLELGDSALYFCASSVGTGSSYEQYFGPGTRLTVT.

The genes are TRBV28 and TRBJ1-1; 7 positions agree with TRBD1. The CDR3 is 15 residues long. CDR1 and CDR2 (germline): MDHEN, SYDVKM. Trimming at V came to 4 bases and at J to 7 bases, leaving 12 bases not matched to a gene. This CDR3 reads CASSSIQGVPGEAFF. CDR3 DNA: TGTGCCAGCAGTTCCATTCAGGGGGTTCCGGGTGAAGCTTTCTTT.